This T cell receptor beta chain is drawn from a study of CD8 T cells in Susac syndrome. Looked up from germline, CDR1 is SGHAT and CDR2 is FQDESV (reference sequence). The CDR3 extends over 16 amino acids. The V gene lost 5 bases and the J gene lost 0 bases, with 11 bases spanning the gap. When the RNA was reverse transcribed, random hexamers were used with an input of about 0.45 to 1 ug. Amplification of TCR beta CDR3 by immunoSEQ multiplex PCR spanned 54 Vbeta and 13 Jbeta. TCRdb itself ran the immunoSEQ multiplex PCR reads through MiXCR, one entry per CDR3 protein. The table records about 150,000 distinct CDR3 sequences, around 90% of them present only once.

Material for sequencing was CD4+ T cells from PBMCs. This receptor was taken from a human donor in good health. The chain carries TRBV11-1 and TRBJ2-6; no reliable D call. CDR3 coding DNA: TGTGCCAGCAGCCCCTGGGCGGCCTCTGGGGCCAACGTCCTGACTTTC. Its protein is CASSPWAASGANVLTF. The variable domain in full, with the rest retrieved from reference TRBV11-1 and TRBJ2-6, is EAEVAQSPRYKITEKSQAVAFWCDPISGHATLYWYRQILGQGPELLVQFQDESVVDDSQLPKDRFSAERLKGVDSTLKIQPAELGDSAMYLCASSPWAASGANVLTFGAGSRLTVL.